This TCR beta chain was recorded in a study of blood T cell repertoires in COVID-19. Study context: Sources were T cells, B-cell-depleted T cells, or PBMCs; the material itself was cDNA or gDNA.

Deletions cut 4 bases from V and 0 bases from J, with 13 bases between. This CDR3 has 15 residues. Germline V CDR1 and CDR2: SGHRS, YFSETQ. TCRdb's copy holds only in-frame clones and misses some; the assay was immunoSEQ multiplex PCR. The sample holds around 320,000 clones, around 87% seen once. The sequence derives from a young man with active or convalescent COVID-19. This chain joins TRBV5-1 and TRBJ1-1; D might be TRBD1 (5 bases). The sample was peripheral blood. CDR3 nucleotides: TGCGCCAGCAGCCCGGGGGGGAGAATGAACACTGAAGCTTTCTTT. Amino acids: CASSPGGRMNTEAFF. Variable domain in full (rest from reference TRBV5-1 and TRBJ1-1): KAGVTQTPRYLIKTRGQQVTLSCSPISGHRSVSWYQQTPGQGLQFLFEYFSETQRNKGNFPGRFSGRQFSNSRSEMNVSTLELGDSALYLCASSPGGRMNTEAFFGQGTRLTVV.